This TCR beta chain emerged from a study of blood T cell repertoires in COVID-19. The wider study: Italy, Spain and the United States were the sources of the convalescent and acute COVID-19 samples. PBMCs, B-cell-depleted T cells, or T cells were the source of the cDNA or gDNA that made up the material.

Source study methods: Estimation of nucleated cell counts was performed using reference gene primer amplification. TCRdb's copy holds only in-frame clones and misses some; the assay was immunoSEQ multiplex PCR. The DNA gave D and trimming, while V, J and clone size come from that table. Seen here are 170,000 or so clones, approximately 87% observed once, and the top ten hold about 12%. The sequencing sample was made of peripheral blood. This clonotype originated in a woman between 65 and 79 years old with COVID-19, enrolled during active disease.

CDR3 protein: CASSSAPGRGGYTF. The CDR3 nucleotides are TGTGCCAGTAGCTCAGCTCCCGGCAGGGGTGGCTACACCTTC. This rearrangement joins TRBV19 to TRBJ1-2; maybe TRBD1 (6 bases). Germline V CDR1 and CDR2: LNHDA, SQIVND (reference sequence). The CDR3 is 14 amino acids. V lost 6 bases to trimming and J lost 7 bases, with 18 bases between them.